This passage covers 21 T cell receptor beta chains from one sample sequenced in a study of blood T cell repertoires in COVID-19. Libraries were prepared by immunoSEQ multiplex PCR; TCRdb keeps only in-frame clonotypes and omits some of them. The sample gives 110,000 to 150,000 clones, roughly four fifths of which show up once; roughly 3% is in the top ten. Sequences were obtained from peripheral blood. Every receptor here comes from a woman older than 75 with acute or convalescent COVID-19.

This chain links TRBV4-2 with TRBJ2-2, with D maybe TRBD1 (6 bases). Germline CDR1 and CDR2: LGHNA and YNFKEQ. This CDR3 has 17 residues. The V end was cut by 4 bases, the J end by 0 bases, with 15 bases between. This chain's CDR3 is CASSPTTGRTNTGELFF. CDR3 in DNA: TGTGCCAGCAGCCCCACGACAGGTCGAACGAACACCGGGGAGCTGTTTTTT.

This clone appeared a few times. Other DNA sequences within the sample encode an identical CDR3. The V and J genes are TRBV19 and TRBJ2-1; weak D call: TRBD1 (5 bases). Looked up from germline, CDR1 is LNHDA and CDR2 is SQIVND (reference sequence). Trimming removed 3 bases from V and 5 bases from J, with 8 bases in between. The CDR3 loop spans 13 amino acids. The CDR3 DNA follows: TGTGCCAGTAGTATTGGACAAAACAATGAGCAGTTCTTC. It translates to CASSIGQNNEQFF. Complete variable domain (other parts from reference TRBV19 and TRBJ2-1): DGGITQSPKYLFRKEGQNVTLSCEQNLNHDAMYWYRQDPGQGLRLIYYSQIVNDFQKGDIAEGYSVSREKKESFPLTVTSAQKNPTAFYLCASSIGQNNEQFFGPGTRLTVL.

V is TRBV7-2 and J is TRBJ2-2, with 9 bases aligning to TRBD1. The CDR3 runs to 16 residues. Trimming removed 5 bases from V and 0 bases from J; junction bases left unmatched: 4. Germline CDR1 and CDR2: SGHTA and FQGNSA. DNA for the CDR3: TGTGCCAGCAGCCTACAGGGGGCCGCGAACACCGGGGAGCTGTTTTTT. Translating gives CASSLQGAANTGELFF.

The rearrangement links TRBV4-2 to TRBJ1-3; TRBD1 is a possible D gene (6 bases). Germline CDR1 and CDR2: LGHNA and YNFKEQ. Deletions cut 2 bases from V and 7 bases from J, with 18 bases between. The CDR3 extends over 16 amino acids. For the CDR3, the DNA is TGTGCCAGCAGCCAATTCTCGAGGGGGGGGGTCAACACCATATATTTT. Translating it yields CASSQFSRGGVNTIYF.

The chain employs TRBV5-1 and TRBJ2-7; perhaps TRBD1 as D (5 bases). There are 14 residues in the CDR3. V shed 0 bases and J shed 6 bases, with 13 bases lying between them. Germline CDR1 reads SGHRS; CDR2 reads YFSETQ. In DNA form, the CDR3 reads TGCGCCAGCAGCTTGGAGGCAGGGCGCGGCGAGCAGTACTTC. This translates into CASSLEAGRGEQYF. The complete variable domain, with remaining parts taken from reference TRBV5-1 and TRBJ2-7, reads KAGVTQTPRYLIKTRGQQVTLSCSPISGHRSVSWYQQTPGQGLQFLFEYFSETQRNKGNFPGRFSGRQFSNSRSEMNVSTLELGDSALYLCASSLEAGRGEQYFGPGTRLTVT.

The gene calls are TRBV6-5 and TRBJ1-1, with TRBD1 matching over 8 bases. This CDR3 comprises 15 residues. V lost 6 bases and J lost 4; bases outside the gene matches: 10. Germline CDR1 MNHEY, CDR2 SVGAGI. CDR3 amino acids: CASRSDRESTTEAFF. The CDR3 bases are TGTGCCAGCAGATCGGACAGGGAGAGTACCACTGAAGCTTTCTTT.

The chain couples TRBV18 to TRBJ1-1, with TRBD1 matching over 7 bases. The junction had 3 bases not matched to a gene; V was cut back by 5 bases and J by 3 bases. The V gene's germline CDR1 is KGHSH and CDR2 LQKENI. CDR3 size: 13 residues. The CDR3 region is CASSGGTDTEAFF. The CDR3, as DNA: TGTGCCAGCTCAGGAGGGACAGACACTGAAGCTTTCTTT.

V gene TRBV11-2 combines with J gene TRBJ1-3; perhaps TRBD1 as D (5 bases). Germline V CDR1 and CDR2: SGHAT, FQNNGV. Trimming left V 5 bases short and J 4 bases short, with 12 bases between. This CDR3 is built from 14 residues. The CDR3 DNA sequence: TGTGCCAGCAGCGGGGATAGGGGAGGAAACACCATATATTTT. Translating gives CASSGDRGGNTIYF.

This chain uses TRBV10-2 with TRBJ2-7, with 8 bases that match TRBD2. Germline loops: CDR1 WSHSY, CDR2 SAAADI. The length of the CDR3 is 16 residues. J was trimmed by 0 bases and V by 6 bases; bases with no gene match: 10. The CDR3 loop reads CASSPREAGASYEQYF. The CDR3 coding sequence is TGCGCCAGCAGCCCCCGGGAAGCGGGGGCCTCCTACGAGCAGTACTTC.

V gene TRBV2 combines with J gene TRBJ1-2; the match to TRBD1 covers 9 bases. In germline, CDR1 is SNHLY, CDR2 FYNNEI. The CDR3 is made up of 17 amino acids. The ends lost 7 bases at V and 2 bases at J; junction bases unmatched: 14. CDR3 nucleotides: TGTGCCAGCACTGGAGGACAGGGGATAAAGAGCAACTATGGCTACACCTTC. Translation: CASTGGQGIKSNYGYTF.

The chain uses TRBV6-5 and TRBJ1-2; D gene ambiguous. V dropped 6 bases and J dropped 7 bases, with 18 bases sitting between them. CDR3 length equals 14 residues. Germline-derived CDR1 and CDR2 are MNHEY and SVGAGI. This CDR3 reads CASSYDGRSGGYTF. DNA of the CDR3: TGTGCCAGCAGCTACGACGGCCGGAGCGGTGGCTACACCTTC.

V is TRBV5-1 and J is TRBJ1-2, with 7 positions matching TRBD1. The germline CDR1 and CDR2 sequences are SGHRS and YFSETQ. The CDR3 has 15 amino acids. The trim removed 0 bases at V and 3 bases at J, leaving 5 bases unmatched. CDR3 sequence reads: CASSLGVGTDYGYTF. The CDR3 DNA reads as TGCGCCAGCAGCTTGGGGGTTGGGACAGACTATGGCTACACCTTC.

The table lists this clone with a count of one. This chain uses TRBV18 with TRBJ1-3; D is undetermined. CDR1 KGHSH and CDR2 LQKENI come from the germline V gene. V was pared by 2 bases and J by 6 bases, with 8 bases between. This CDR3 region has 13 residues. The CDR3 DNA sequence: TGTGCCAGCTCACCATTGAGGGAAAACACCATATATTTT. Its translation: CASSPLRENTIYF.

This clone was detected only a few times. The chain is built from TRBV3-1 (or the pseudogene TRBV3-2) and TRBJ2-5; 7 bases fit TRBD2. The V gene end was trimmed by 2 bases and the J gene end by 5 bases; junction bases not matched to a gene: 2. The CDR3 is 13 residues long. Germline V gene lookup returns CDR1 LGHDT and CDR2 YNNKEL (reference sequence). CDR3: CASSQLGGETQYF. The CDR3 DNA sequence: TGTGCCAGCAGCCAATTGGGGGGGGAGACCCAGTACTTC.

This clone occurred once. The chain recombines TRBV18 with TRBJ1-1, with D possibly TRBD1 on 6 matching bases. The CDR3 has 16 amino acids. The germline gives CDR1 KGHSH, CDR2 LQKENI. Trimming shortened V by 4 bases and J by 1 base, and 16 bases separated the two germline ends. The CDR3 coding sequence is TGTGCCAGCTCACGGACAGAGGGATCCTCGAACACTGAAGCTTTCTTT. Encoded protein: CASSRTEGSSNTEAFF.

V usage is TRBV4-1 and J usage is TRBJ2-2, with 9 bases matching TRBD1. CDR3 length equals 20 residues. The V segment lost 0 bases and the J segment 6 bases; nucleotides outside the gene matches: 17. Germline CDR1 MGHRA, CDR2 YSYEKL. The CDR3 reads CASSQDSGTGRPARSGELFF. Written as DNA, the CDR3 is TGCGCCAGCAGCCAAGATAGTGGGACAGGGCGCCCAGCCAGGTCCGGGGAGCTGTTTTTT.

The chain couples TRBV7-3 to TRBJ1-6; D gene uncertain. Trimming stripped 1 base from V and 9 bases from J, with 16 bases between. The length of the CDR3 is 16 residues. Germline V gene data show CDR1 as SGHTA and CDR2 as FQGTGA. CDR3 coding DNA: TGTGCCAGCAGCTTAAACGGAGCCCGCTTCGGTTCACCCCTCCACTTT. It codes for CASSLNGARFGSPLHF.

A few counts support this clone. The chain uses TRBV6-2 or TRBV6-3 and TRBJ1-1, with a possible D match to TRBD1 (5 bases). Germline CDR1 reads MNHEY; CDR2 reads SVGEGT. This CDR3 spans 12 amino acids. V lost 0 bases, J lost 9 bases, and 8 bases lay in between. The CDR3 DNA sequence: TGTGCCAGCAGTTACTCTGACAGCAAAGCTTTCTTT. This codes for CASSYSDSKAFF.

V is TRBV7-9 and J is TRBJ1-1; the match to TRBD1 covers 7 bases. V shed 2 bases and J 2 bases; nucleotides not matched to a gene: 5. Germline values: CDR1 SEHNR, CDR2 FQNEAQ (reference sequence). The CDR3 length is 15 residues. CDR3 in amino acids: CASSLRAGGNTEAFF. The CDR3 DNA reads TGTGCCAGCAGCTTACGGGCAGGGGGAAACACTGAAGCTTTCTTT.

The V gene is TRBV6-4, the J gene TRBJ2-3, with 8 bases that match TRBD2. With 3 bases clipped from V and 8 bases from J, the junction kept 19 bases outside the gene matches. CDR3 length: 18 residues. Looked up from germline, CDR1 is MRHNA and CDR2 is SNTAGT. Here the CDR3 DNA reads TGTGCCAGCAGTGAGATCTGGCGACTAGCGAGGTCCCCCGGTACGCAGTATTTT. Residues: CASSEIWRLARSPGTQYF.

The chain uses TRBV6-6 and TRBJ1-2; 7 bases fit TRBD1. Germline V gives CDR1 MNHNY, CDR2 SVGAGI (reference sequence). This CDR3 spans 14 amino acids. V lost 2 bases, J lost 8 bases, and 8 bases stayed unmatched. The CDR3 region is CASSYGGQGGGYTF. CDR3 nucleotide sequence: TGTGCCAGCAGTTACGGGGGGCAGGGGGGCGGCTACACCTTC.